These T cell receptor beta chains were read from a single sample in a study of memory CD4+ T cells and cytomegalovirus serostatus. Produced via immunoSEQ multiplex PCR; TCRdb's table is partial and in-frame only. The sample shows tens of thousands of clones, around four fifths of them seen only once. The sequenced sample was memory CD4+ T cells from blood. Receptor source: an adult in good health and CMV-seronegative. Both conserved end residues are part of each CDR3. D genes are given only for firm matches. Not all rows give a size; the values are once, few, many and, for expanded clones, a class.

TRBV4-3	TRBJ1-2	-	once	CASSRYPQTDYGYTF	TGCGCCAGCAGCCGGTACCCCCAGACAGACTATGGCTACACCTTC
TRBV7-9	TRBJ2-7	TRBD1	-	CASSSGRDSRYEQYF	TGTGCCAGCAGCTCGGGCCGGGACAGTCGCTACGAGCAGTACTTC
TRBV7-9	TRBJ1-2	-	-	CASDTFSGYTF	TGTGCCAGCGACACCTTTAGTGGCTACACCTTC
TRBV5-1	TRBJ1-5	TRBD1	-	CASSLAGGIYQPQHF	TGCGCCAGCAGCTTGGCAGGGGGCATCTATCAGCCCCAGCATTTT
TRBV2	TRBJ2-3	-	few	CASSEAWSSDTQYF	TGTGCCAGCAGTGAAGCGTGGTCATCCGATACGCAGTATTTT
TRBV19	TRBJ2-2	-	-	CASSTDYVLTGELFF	TGTGCCAGTAGTACGGACTATGTACTCACCGGGGAGCTGTTTTTT
TRBV4-2	TRBJ2-3	TRBD1	few	CASSLGTGSGADTQYF	TGTGCCAGCAGCCTAGGGACAGGGAGTGGAGCAGATACGCAGTATTTT
TRBV4-1	TRBJ1-2	-	-	CASSQGQANYGYTF	TGCGCCAGCAGCCAAGGACAAGCTAACTATGGCTACACCTTC
TRBV27	TRBJ2-2	TRBD2	-	CASRATAGVNGELFF	TGTGCCAGCAGGGCGACCGCGGGGGTTAACGGGGAGCTGTTTTTT
TRBV5-5	TRBJ1-2	TRBD1	-	CASSWGLGQGMVEYGYTF	TGTGCCAGCAGCTGGGGCTTAGGACAGGGGATGGTGGAGTATGGCTACACCTTC
TRBV2	TRBJ2-6	-	-	CASSTSGANVLTF	TGTGCCAGCTCCACTTCTGGGGCCAACGTCCTGACTTTC
TRBV28	TRBJ2-5	TRBD1	-	CASSPPGQGARETQYF	TGTGCCAGCAGTCCCCCGGGACAGGGGGCGCGGGAGACCCAGTACTTC
TRBV7-2	TRBJ2-2	TRBD2	-	CASSKLAVANTGELFF	TGTGCCAGCAGCAAGCTAGCGGTTGCGAACACCGGGGAGCTGTTTTTT
TRBV4-1	TRBJ1-2	-	-	CASSQSREGYGYTF	TGCGCCAGCAGCCAAAGTCGGGAAGGCTATGGCTACACCTTC
TRBV5-8	TRBJ1-5	-	-	CASSLRGMDQPQHF	TGTGCCAGCAGCTTGAGGGGGATGGATCAGCCCCAGCATTTT
TRBV10-3	TRBJ1-2	TRBD1	-	CAISEDRGGYGYTF	TGTGCCATCAGTGAAGACAGGGGCGGCTATGGCTACACCTTC
TRBV19	TRBJ2-5	TRBD2	-	CASSPRTSGTQETQYF	TGTGCCAGTAGTCCTCGGACTAGCGGGACCCAAGAGACCCAGTACTTC
TRBV2	TRBJ2-5	-	-	CASGRSQETQYF	TGTGCCAGCGGCAGGAGCCAAGAGACCCAGTACTTC
TRBV9	TRBJ1-3	TRBD1	-	CASSVDRGSGNTIYF	TGTGCCAGCAGCGTAGACAGGGGCTCTGGAAACACCATATATTTT
TRBV10-2	TRBJ1-5	TRBD1	few	CASSERGGASNQPQHF	TGCGCCAGCAGTGAAAGAGGGGGCGCGAGCAATCAGCCCCAGCATTTT
TRBV7-8	TRBJ2-1	TRBD2	once	CASSPRTSGGAGEQFF	TGTGCCAGCAGCCCTAGGACTAGCGGGGGGGCTGGTGAGCAGTTCTTC
TRBV5-6	TRBJ1-5	TRBD1	-	CASSLGGTGGDQPQHF	TGTGCCAGCAGCTTGGGCGGGACAGGGGGGGATCAGCCCCAGCATTTT
TRBV5-1	TRBJ1-1	-	-	CASSLVIETEAFF	TGCGCCAGCAGCTTGGTAATTGAAACTGAAGCTTTCTTT
TRBV7-2	TRBJ1-5	-	-	CASSLEVRADPQPQHF	TGTGCCAGCAGCTTAGAGGTTAGGGCAGACCCACAGCCCCAGCATTTT
TRBV4-1	TRBJ1-4	-	-	CASSRILGPNEKLFF	TGCGCCAGCAGCCGTATTCTGGGTCCTAATGAAAAACTGTTTTTT
TRBV7-2	TRBJ1-2	-	-	CASSSRRQENYGYTF	TGTGCCAGCAGCTCCCGCCGGCAGGAGAACTATGGCTACACCTTC
TRBV10-2	TRBJ2-1	TRBD2	-	CASSELGLAGVYYNEQFF	TGCGCCAGCAGTGAGTTAGGACTAGCGGGGGTCTACTACAATGAGCAGTTCTTC
TRBV6-5	TRBJ2-5	TRBD2	-	CASSFTAGGPGETQYF	TGTGCCAGCAGTTTTACAGCGGGGGGCCCCGGGGAGACCCAGTACTTC
TRBV5-6	TRBJ2-7	-	-	CASSFTSSYEQYF	TGTGCCAGCAGCTTTACGTCCTCCTACGAGCAGTACTTC
TRBV2	TRBJ1-4	-	-	CASTWGLSEKLFF	TGTGCCAGCACCTGGGGACTGAGCGAAAAACTGTTTTTT
TRBV7-9	TRBJ1-3	-	few	CASSKQGSGNTIYF	TGTGCCAGCAGCAAACAGGGATCTGGAAACACCATATATTTT
TRBV29-1	TRBJ1-2	TRBD1	-	CSGQGAGGYTF	TGCAGCGGACAGGGGGCGGGAGGCTACACCTTC